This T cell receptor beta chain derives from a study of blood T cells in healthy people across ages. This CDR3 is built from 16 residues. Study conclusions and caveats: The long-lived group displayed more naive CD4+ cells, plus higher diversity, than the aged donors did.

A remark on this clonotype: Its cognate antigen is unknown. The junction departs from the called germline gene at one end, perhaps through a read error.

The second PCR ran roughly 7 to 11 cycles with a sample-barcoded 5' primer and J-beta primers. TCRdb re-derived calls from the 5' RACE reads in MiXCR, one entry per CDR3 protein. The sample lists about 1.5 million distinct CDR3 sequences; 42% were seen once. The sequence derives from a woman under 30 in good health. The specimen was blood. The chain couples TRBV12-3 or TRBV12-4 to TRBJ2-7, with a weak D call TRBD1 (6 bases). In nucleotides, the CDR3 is TGTGCCAGCAGTTTCCGGACAGCTAGGAGCTCCTACGGGCAGTACTTC. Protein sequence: CASSFRTARSSYGQYF.